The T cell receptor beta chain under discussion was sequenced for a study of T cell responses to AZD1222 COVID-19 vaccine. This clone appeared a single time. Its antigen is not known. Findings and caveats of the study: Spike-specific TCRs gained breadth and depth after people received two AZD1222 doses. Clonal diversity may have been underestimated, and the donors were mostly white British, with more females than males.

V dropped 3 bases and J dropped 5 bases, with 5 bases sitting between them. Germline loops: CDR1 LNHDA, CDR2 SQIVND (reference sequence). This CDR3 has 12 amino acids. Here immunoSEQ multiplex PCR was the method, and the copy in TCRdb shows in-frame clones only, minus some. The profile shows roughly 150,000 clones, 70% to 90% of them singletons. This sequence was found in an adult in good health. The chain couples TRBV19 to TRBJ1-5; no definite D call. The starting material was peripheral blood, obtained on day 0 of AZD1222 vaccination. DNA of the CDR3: TGTGCCAGTAGTATGGATCATCAGCCCCAGCATTTT. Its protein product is CASSMDHQPQHF.